This T cell receptor (beta chain) is drawn from a study of CD8 T cells in ankylosing spondylitis. In the case of this clonotype: Its antigen is still unknown.

The germline V gene encodes CDR1 SGHTA and CDR2 FQGNSA. Trimming removed 5 bases at V and 4 bases at J, with 17 bases between. The CDR3 is 15 residues long. A single record per CDR3 protein comes from TCRdb applying MiXCR to the 5' RACE reads. The repertoire consists of around 890,000 distinct CDR3 sequences, with around 11% occurring once and the leading ten covering roughly 0.51%. Regarding the study as a whole: Within ankylosing spondylitis blood, a TCR beta motif made up of under 10 highly homologous variants appeared to be characteristic.

This receptor was identified in a male donor with ankylosing spondylitis. The chain employs TRBV7-2 and TRBJ1-2; D may be TRBD1 (5 bases). The specimen sequenced was blood, either unsorted or a sorted T cell fraction (not recorded which). The CDR3 DNA reads as TGTACCAGCAGCCTTACCATAGGGGAAGGCTATGGCTACACCTTC. This encodes CTSSLTIGEGYGYTF.